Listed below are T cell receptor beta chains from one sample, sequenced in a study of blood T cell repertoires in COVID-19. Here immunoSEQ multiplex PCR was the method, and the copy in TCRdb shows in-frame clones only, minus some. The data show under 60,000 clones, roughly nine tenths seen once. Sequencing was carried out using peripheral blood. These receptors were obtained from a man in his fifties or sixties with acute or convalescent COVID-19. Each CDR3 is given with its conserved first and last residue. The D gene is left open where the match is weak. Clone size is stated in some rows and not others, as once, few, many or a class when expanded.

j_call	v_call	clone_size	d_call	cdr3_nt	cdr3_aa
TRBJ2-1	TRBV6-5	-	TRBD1	TGTGCCAGCAGTTTCGGGACAGGGAACTACAATGAGCAGTTCTTC	CASSFGTGNYNEQFF
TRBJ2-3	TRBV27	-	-	TGTGCCAGCAGTTTTGCCGCGAACTTTTATACGCAGTATTTT	CASSFAANFYTQYF
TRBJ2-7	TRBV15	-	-	TGTGCCACCAGCAGAGTGACAGGATTTAACGAGCAGTACTTC	CATSRVTGFNEQYF
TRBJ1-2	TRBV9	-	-	TGTGCCAGCAGCGCCCGAGGGACATGGACCTTC	CASSARGTWTF
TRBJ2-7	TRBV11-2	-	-	TGTGCCAGCAGCTTGGACAGCCACGAGCAGTACTTC	CASSLDSHEQYF
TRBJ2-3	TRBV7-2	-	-	TGTGCCAGCAGCTTAGCACAGGCCAGCACAGATACGCAGTATTTT	CASSLAQASTDTQYF
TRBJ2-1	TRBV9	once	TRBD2	TGTGCCAGCAGCGTAGCTTTTTTGGGCGGGGGGGGATCAATGCGTGAGCAGTTCTTC	CASSVAFLGGGGSMREQFF
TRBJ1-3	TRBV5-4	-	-	TGTGCCAGCAGCCCGGCGGGGGGATCTGGAAACACCATATATTTT	CASSPAGGSGNTIYF
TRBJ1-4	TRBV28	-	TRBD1	TGTGCCAGCTCAACAGGGGGCTCGGGTGAAAAACTGTTTTTT	CASSTGGSGEKLFF
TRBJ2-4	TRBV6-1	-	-	TGTGCCAGCAGTGAAGAGCGGGCCCCTATCGAATCCAAAAACATTCAGTACTTC	CASSEERAPIESKNIQYF
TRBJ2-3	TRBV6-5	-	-	TGTGCCAGCAGTTACGCGGGGTCGGGCACAGATACGCAGTATTTT	CASSYAGSGTDTQYF
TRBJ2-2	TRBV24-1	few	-	TGTGCCACCAGTGATCCGCCTATGGCCGGGGAGCTGTTTTTT	CATSDPPMAGELFF
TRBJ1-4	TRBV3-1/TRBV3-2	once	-	TGTGCCAGCAGCCAAGACGGTAGAGGTAATGAAAAACTGTTTTTT	CASSQDGRGNEKLFF
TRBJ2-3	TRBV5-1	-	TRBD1	TGCGCCAGCAGCTGGAGTAACAGGGGGACAGATACGCAGTATTTT	CASSWSNRGTDTQYF
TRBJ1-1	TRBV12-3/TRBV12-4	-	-	TGTGCCAGCAGTTTACAGTTAAACACTGAAGCTTTCTTT	CASSLQLNTEAFF
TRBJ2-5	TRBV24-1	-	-	TGTGCCACCAGTGGGGCAAGGGGCCGAATACAAGAGACCCAGTACTTC	CATSGARGRIQETQYF
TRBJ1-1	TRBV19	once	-	TGTGCCAGTAGTTCAACATTGAACACTGAAGCTTTCTTT	CASSSTLNTEAFF
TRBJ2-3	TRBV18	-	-	TGTGCCAGCTCACCACTGGGAGGAGATACGCAGTATTTT	CASSPLGGDTQYF
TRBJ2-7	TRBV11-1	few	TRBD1	TGTGCCAGCAGCCAGGACAGGGTGGGCGAGCAGTACTTC	CASSQDRVGEQYF
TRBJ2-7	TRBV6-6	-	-	TGTGCCAGCAGACCCCTGGGCCACGAGCAGTACTTC	CASRPLGHEQYF
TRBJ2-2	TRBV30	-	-	TGTGCCTGGAGAAATTACAGGGCTACCGGGGAGCTGTTTTTT	CAWRNYRATGELFF
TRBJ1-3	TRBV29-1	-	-	TGCAGCGTTGCCCGACAGACGAGCTCTGGAAACACCATATATTTT	CSVARQTSSGNTIYF
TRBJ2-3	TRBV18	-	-	TGTGCCAGCTCACCGGTATCAGGGTTTCCTAGCACAGATACGCAGTATTTT	CASSPVSGFPSTDTQYF
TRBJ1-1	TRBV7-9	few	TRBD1	TGTGCCAGCAGCTTAGGAGGACAGGGGCGTAGGGCTTTCTTT	CASSLGGQGRRAFF
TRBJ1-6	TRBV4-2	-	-	TGTGCCAGCAGCCAAGTGACAGAGGATTCACCCCTCCACTTT	CASSQVTEDSPLHF
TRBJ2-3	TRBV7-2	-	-	TGTGCCAGCAGCTTAACGGGGAGGGATACGCAGTATTTT	CASSLTGRDTQYF
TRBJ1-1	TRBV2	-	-	TGTGCCAGCAGTGAATTAGCCACTGAAGCTTTCTTT	CASSELATEAFF
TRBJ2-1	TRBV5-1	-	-	TGCGCCAGCAGCTTGGGAGGGCTCAACAATGAGCAGTTCTTC	CASSLGGLNNEQFF
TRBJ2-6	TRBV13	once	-	TGTGCCAGTCAGGGTATTGCTGGGGCCAACGTCCTGACTTTC	CASQGIAGANVLTF
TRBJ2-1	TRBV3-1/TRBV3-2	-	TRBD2	TGTGCCAGCAGCCAAGCCGGACTAGCGGGCAATGAGCAGTTCTTC	CASSQAGLAGNEQFF
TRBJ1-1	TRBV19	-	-	TGTGCCAGTAGTATAGGTCCGGGAACGAACACTGAAGCTTTCTTT	CASSIGPGTNTEAFF
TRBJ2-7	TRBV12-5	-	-	TGTGCTAGTGGTTTGGTATTCCAAACGAGGTCCTACGAGCAGTACTTC	CASGLVFQTRSYEQYF
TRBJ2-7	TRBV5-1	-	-	TGCGCCAGCAGCTTGGCCGGAGGGGGCCTCGAGCAGTACTTC	CASSLAGGGLEQYF
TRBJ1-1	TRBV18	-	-	TGTGCCAGCTCACCGTCCAGAGCGGACCTGAACACTGAAGCTTTCTTT	CASSPSRADLNTEAFF
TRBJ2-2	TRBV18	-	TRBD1	TGTGCCAGCTCACCGGTGAACAGGGGATGGAACACCGGGGAGCTGTTTTTT	CASSPVNRGWNTGELFF
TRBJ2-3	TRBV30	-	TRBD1	TGTGCCTGGAGACAGGGGAGCACAGATACGCAGTATTTT	CAWRQGSTDTQYF
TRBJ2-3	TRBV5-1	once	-	TGCGCCAGCAGCTTCTCTAGCAGGGGTAATACGCAGTATTTT	CASSFSSRGNTQYF
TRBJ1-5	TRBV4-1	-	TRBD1	TGCGCCAGCAGCCAAGGACAGGGCTCATTTAGCAATCAGCCCCAGCATTTT	CASSQGQGSFSNQPQHF
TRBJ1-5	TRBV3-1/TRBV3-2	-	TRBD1	TGTGCCAGCAGCCCTTCAACAGGGGGCAATCAGCCCCAGCATTTT	CASSPSTGGNQPQHF
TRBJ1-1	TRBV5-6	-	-	TGTGCCAGCAGAATAGGCCTAGGGGACACTGAAGCTTTCTTT	CASRIGLGDTEAFF
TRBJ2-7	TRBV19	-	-	TGTGCCAGTAGTCCCGGTTCAGGGCCACTATCCTACGAGCAGTACTTC	CASSPGSGPLSYEQYF
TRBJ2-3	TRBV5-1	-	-	TGCGCCAGCAGCTTGGCGGGGGGCGGGGTCACAGATACGCAGTATTTT	CASSLAGGGVTDTQYF
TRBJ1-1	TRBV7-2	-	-	TGTGCCAGCAGCCCTAGGAGACAGCAGAACACTGAAGCTTTCTTT	CASSPRRQQNTEAFF
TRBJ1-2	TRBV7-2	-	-	TGTGCCAGCAGCTCATACGACCGGACACGGCCTGGCTACACCTTC	CASSSYDRTRPGYTF
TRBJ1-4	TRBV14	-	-	TGTGCCAGCAGCCTCCGCGGGGAGCGGGGGGGAAAACTGTTTTTT	CASSLRGERGGKLFF
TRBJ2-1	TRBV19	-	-	TGTGCCAGTAGTATAGTGCGGGGTGATGAGCAGTTCTTC	CASSIVRGDEQFF
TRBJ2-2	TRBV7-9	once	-	TGTGCCAGCGGCCGACAGGCCAACACCGGGGAGCTGTTTTTT	CASGRQANTGELFF
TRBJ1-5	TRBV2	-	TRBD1	TGTGCCAGCAAAACAGGGGAGGTTCAGCCCCAGCATTTT	CASKTGEVQPQHF
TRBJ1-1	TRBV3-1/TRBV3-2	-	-	TGTGCCAGCAGCCAAGATAGCGTCCCCGGGGGAGCTTTCTTT	CASSQDSVPGGAFF
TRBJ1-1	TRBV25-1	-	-	TGTGCCAGCAGTGCTAGCTTGAGGACTGAAGCTTTCTTT	CASSASLRTEAFF
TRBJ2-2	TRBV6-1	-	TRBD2	TGTGCCAGCAGTGAATGGGTTAGCGGGGGGAATAGTTGGACCGGGGAGCTGTTTTTT	CASSEWVSGGNSWTGELFF
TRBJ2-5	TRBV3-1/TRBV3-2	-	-	TGTGCCAGCAGCCAAAGGCTAGCCGAGCGAGAGACCCAGTACTTC	CASSQRLAERETQYF
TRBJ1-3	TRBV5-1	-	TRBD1	TGCGCCAGCAGCTTGGCCGGGACAGGGTCTGGAAACACCATATATTTT	CASSLAGTGSGNTIYF
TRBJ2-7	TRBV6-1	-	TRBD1	TGTGCCAGCAGTGAAGGACAGGGAAGGGACGAGCAGTACTTC	CASSEGQGRDEQYF
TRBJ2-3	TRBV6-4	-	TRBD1	TGTGCCAGCAGTACTACAGGGGGCTCCGGAGATACGCAGTATTTT	CASSTTGGSGDTQYF
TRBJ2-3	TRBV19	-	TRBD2	TGTGCCAGTAGTAGGACTAGCGGGGGTCCTGATACGCAGTATTTT	CASSRTSGGPDTQYF
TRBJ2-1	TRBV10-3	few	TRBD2	TGTGCCATCAGTGGTAGCGGGGGACCCTACAATGAGCAGTTCTTC	CAISGSGGPYNEQFF
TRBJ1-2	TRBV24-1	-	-	TGTGCCACCAGTGAGTCCGGACTTCTTTCTGGCTACACCTTC	CATSESGLLSGYTF
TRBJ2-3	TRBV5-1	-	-	TGCGCCAGCAGCTTGGGTGCCAGGGTTGCAGATACGCAGTATTTT	CASSLGARVADTQYF